This note documents a single T cell receptor (beta chain) sequence. This clone's antigen is unknown. Per-base qualities were not stored, and no clone one base away is much larger. The source of the sample is a study of cytomegalovirus exposure and HLA in healthy donors listed by TCRdb under 2017. Background on the whole study: An earlier analysis of several hundred of the donors reported more than 250 Gb of sequence data and 117 million unique TCR beta sequences from approximately 180 million T cells. About 280 gigabases of sequencing data and roughly 80 million unique TCR sequences made up an early release that covered about 640 HLA-typed donors. The genetic ancestry cluster associated with self-reported Caucasian donors included 70% to 85% of the approximately 410 genotyped donors. The study aimed to test whether signatures of past pathogen exposure could be identified by cataloging public T cell receptors. Using immunosequencing, the study profiled T cell repertoires from around 680 subjects and related those repertoires to cytomegalovirus serostatus. A separate validation cohort of roughly 110 different subjects was used in addition to the approximately 700-subject first cohort. High-throughput TCR immunosequencing, statistical association of individual TCRs with disease status, and machine learning were combined to predict cytomegalovirus infection status. To study patterns of TCR occurrence, a later analysis re-analyzed previously published TCR beta repertoires from around 700 donors and added high-resolution HLA genotyping. Rather than drawing on any new phenotypic data, the later analysis identified candidate immune exposures from TCR beta sequences and the way those sequences occurred across donors. In an earlier analysis of 587 of the donors, high-throughput TCR beta sequencing was used to judge whether each TCR beta V gene segment behaved as functional or pseudogenic. Donor age, sex, ethnicity and CMV serostatus were compiled together with the repertoire data. A later genetic analysis used genome-wide SNP genotypes for about 65% of the roughly 670 donors, treating that subset as a discovery cohort. All discovery cohort repertoires had been generated using a single sequencing platform. HLA typing covered class I and class II loci at four-digit resolution. The number of typed donors differed by locus: about 629-640 for A, B, C, DRB1 and DQB1; approximately 520 for DQA1; 606 for DPA1; and around 470 for DPB1. About 5 DR-DQ haplotypes were handled as single units for association and clustering, since linkage in the cohort was strong. Across 398 genotyped donors of the cohort, an average of approximately 240,000 unique TCR beta nucleotide sequences per donor were sequenced, and roughly 17% of those sequences were non-productive.

The cohort comprised 670 or so healthy bone marrow donors. All cohort members were sampled while nominally healthy, although unrecorded immune exposures were likely present. The donor tested CMV seronegative and was one of the 352 seronegative cohort members. Each donor provided a peripheral blood sample, and peripheral blood mononuclear cells were used for TCR beta sequencing. The Qiagen DNeasy Blood Extraction Kit was used to extract genomic DNA from the blood cell samples. Beyond this particular receptor, the publication reports: In vitro tests confirmed that three of the cytomegalovirus-associated TCR beta chains recognize cytomegalovirus antigens. In a later analysis, the rate of TCR association differed among HLA loci, with DRB1 alleles having the most associated TCRs and HLA-C alleles having the fewest. Roughly uniform sequencing depth across donors was assumed in presence/absence analyses, although this assumption may not hold. Most CMV-associated TCR beta chains appeared to be HLA-restricted in a later analysis, and the HLA associations seemed to be driven largely by CMV exposure. The classifier was reported to diagnose cytomegalovirus status with high specificity and sensitivity in both the original cohort and the validation cohort. Linkage disequilibrium might explain the correlated functional status among segregating V segments, but an unknown experimental factor could not be excluded. Because counts were too low, roughly 17 rarely observed V segments, including chromosome 9 orphons, were left out of the earlier analysis of roughly 600 of the donors. A later analysis reported that several top co-occurrence clusters appeared linked to parvovirus B19, influenza, CMV and Epstein-Barr virus. Specific HLA alleles were associated with 15,000 to 20,000 TCR beta sequences at a false discovery rate of 0.05 in a later analysis. A cluster of highly shared sequence variants was judged likely to represent a technical artifact of the sequencing pipeline. The only immune exposure information available for the cohort was CMV serostatus. In a later analysis, HLA-associated TCR beta chains showed more clonal expansion and lower generation probabilities than non-associated chains that were equally common. A further reported finding was that TCR beta sequences accurately predicted the HLA-A and HLA-B alleles for most subjects in the first cohort. An association between a missense DCLRE1C variant and V-gene and J-gene trimming of TCR beta chains was found in a later genetic analysis and replicated in an independent cohort. In this cohort, only TCR beta chains were sequenced, and detectable features were limited by the absence of alpha or paired-chain data. According to a later genetic analysis, donors in an Asian-associated ancestry cluster had fewer N-insertions in productive TCRs than the approximately 700-donor mean. The study gave a list of over 150 TCR beta chains associated with cytomegalovirus. It was suggested by the authors that the approach could potentially be generalized to other disease states and immunological phenotypes. Because HLA typing was missing for some donors at each locus, association tests included only the typed subset. While some public TCRs were present in many individuals, most TCR sequences turned up only very rarely across donors. Some IMGT-functional V segments, including TRBV6-2 and TRBV6-3, could not be distinguished by the 87-base-pair reads and were therefore excluded. An earlier analysis of approximately 590 of the donors showed that most TCR beta V segments appeared in productive rearrangements either about 87% or about 30% of the time, which broadly matched IMGT annotations. Strong co-occurrence of HLA alleles, especially DR and DQ, made assigning TCR associations to individual alleles difficult.

The library was obtained by the immunoSEQ multiplex PCR assay. For the multiplex PCR, a mixture combining 60 forward primers for TCR Vbeta segments and 13 reverse primers for TCR Jbeta segments was used. The CDR3 region of rearranged TCR beta genes was amplified from genomic DNA with a multiplex PCR assay. Amplified TCR beta libraries were sequenced as 87-base-pair reads on the Illumina HiSeq System. The paper's processing steps were these. A later analysis tallied approximately 87 million unique TCR beta chains across the 666 repertoires, and roughly 11 million of those chains were shared by two or more donors. Raw reads were error-corrected and collapsed into unique sequences by a nearest-neighbor algorithm in which closely related sequences were merged to remove PCR and sequencing errors. To assign V, D and J gene segments, CDR3 sequences were aligned to IMGT reference sequences. For a sequence to be retained, a match of at least six nucleotides to both a V gene segment and a J gene segment was required. A rearrangement counted as productive if the CDR3 had no stop codons and remained in frame with V and J, and every other rearrangement counted as non-productive. Following IMGT convention, CDR3 was defined as the stretch from the second conserved V-encoded cysteine up to the conserved J-encoded phenylalanine. The earlier analysis of about 590 of the donors excluded sequences that lacked an unambiguous match to a single V gene segment. In an earlier analysis of around 590 of the donors, a V segment was called functional when productive rearrangements were above 56.7%, and segregating when the standard deviation between donors exceeded 5%. A statistical classification framework was built to diagnose cytomegalovirus status from the catalog of TCR beta chain sequences. In a later analysis, V and J genes were assigned by comparing TCR nucleotide sequences against IMGT/GENE-DB human TR gene sequences. A later analysis assigned CDR3 sequences and most-parsimonious VDJ recombination scenarios with the TCRdist pipeline. In a later analysis, each TCR beta chain was defined by its CDR3 amino acid sequence together with its V-gene family, and reads without a unique V-gene family were excluded. As a way to deal with suspected cross-contamination and a sequencing artifact, a later analysis dropped 450 to 600 nucleotide sequences that were highly shared and had low generation probability. A later analysis calculated a clonal expansion index for each public chain from normalized within-repertoire ranks of inferred template counts. Generation probabilities in a later analysis came from a VDJ recombination model fitted to out-of-frame rearrangements, and those results were checked against IGoR. A later analysis scored TCR-TCR, TCR-HLA and TCR-CMV co-occurrence with hypergeometric tests, applying a repertoire-size bias correction to TCR pairs. In a later analysis, false discovery rates were estimated by permuting HLA or CMV assignments 20 times. In a later analysis, co-occurring TCRs were grouped with DBSCAN, and TCRdist sequence similarity was added when clustering was performed within HLA-allele-positive subsets. Repertoires with fewer than 30,000 or more than 120,000 public chains, plus five repertoires with anomalous nucleotide sharing, were excluded from co-occurrence clustering. Here the immuneACCESS table is served through TCRdb, limited to in-frame sequences with V and J called. Missing clones are a known gap in these copies; in checked studies unresolved V genes cover under half, and the rest lacks a known reason. V and J calls and clone size are as listed in that table; D and trimming were resolved from the DNA. The sample table lists 120,000 to 150,000 clones, approximately 80% of them with a count of one. In total, the top ten clones hold approximately 5.1% of the sample.

Spanning cysteine to phenylalanine, the CDR3 consists of 15 amino acids. Solely the CDR3 DNA is kept, with 45 bases framed from the first base. Between the V and J ends, shortened by 5 bases and 5 bases respectively, the junction contains 16 bases. Via the germline V gene (reference sequence), CDR1 is SEHNR and CDR2 FQNEAQ. Sequenced sample: PBMCs. The chain couples TRBV7-9 to TRBJ2-1, and TRBD2 may be the D gene, going by 6 matching bases. This receptor was obtained from a male donor in good health and CMV-seronegative. The CDR3 region: CASSPGLTANNEQFF. The bases read TGTGCCAGCAGCCCCGGACTAACTGCCAACAATGAGCAGTTCTTC.